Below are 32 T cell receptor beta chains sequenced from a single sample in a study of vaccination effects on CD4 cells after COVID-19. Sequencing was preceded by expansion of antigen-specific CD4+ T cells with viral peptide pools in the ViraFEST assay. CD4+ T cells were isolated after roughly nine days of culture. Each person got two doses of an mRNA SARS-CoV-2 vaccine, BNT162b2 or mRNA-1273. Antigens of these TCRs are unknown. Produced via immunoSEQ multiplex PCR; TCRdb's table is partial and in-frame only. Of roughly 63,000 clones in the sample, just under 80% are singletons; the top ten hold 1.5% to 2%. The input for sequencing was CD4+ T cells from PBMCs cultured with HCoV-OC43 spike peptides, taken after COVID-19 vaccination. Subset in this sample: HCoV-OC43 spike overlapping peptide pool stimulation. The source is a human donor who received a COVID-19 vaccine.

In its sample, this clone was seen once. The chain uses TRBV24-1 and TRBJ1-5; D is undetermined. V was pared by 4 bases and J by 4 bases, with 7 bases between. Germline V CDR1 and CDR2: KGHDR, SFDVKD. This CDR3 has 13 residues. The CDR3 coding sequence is TGTGCCACCAGTGACGGGCGGAATCAGCCCCAGCATTTT. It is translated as CATSDGRNQPQHF.

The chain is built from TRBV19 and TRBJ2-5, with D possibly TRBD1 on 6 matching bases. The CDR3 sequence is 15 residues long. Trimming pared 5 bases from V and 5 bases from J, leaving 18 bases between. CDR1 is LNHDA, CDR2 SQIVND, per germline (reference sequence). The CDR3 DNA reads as TGTGCCAGTAGTGTTAACCCGGGGACAATGGAGACCCAGTACTTC. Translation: CASSVNPGTMETQYF.

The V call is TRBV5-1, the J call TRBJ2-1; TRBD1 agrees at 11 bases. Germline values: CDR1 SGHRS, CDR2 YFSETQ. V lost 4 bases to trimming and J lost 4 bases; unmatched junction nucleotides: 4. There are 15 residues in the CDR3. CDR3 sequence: CASSRTGGAYNEQFF. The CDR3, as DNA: TGCGCCAGCAGCCGGACAGGGGGCGCGTACAATGAGCAGTTCTTC.

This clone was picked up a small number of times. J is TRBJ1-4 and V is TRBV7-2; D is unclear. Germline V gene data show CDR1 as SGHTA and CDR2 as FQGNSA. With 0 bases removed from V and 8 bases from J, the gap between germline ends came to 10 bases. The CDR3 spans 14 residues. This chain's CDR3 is CASSLAKGNEKLFF. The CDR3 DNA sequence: TGTGCCAGCAGCTTAGCTAAGGGAAACGAAAAACTGTTTTTT.

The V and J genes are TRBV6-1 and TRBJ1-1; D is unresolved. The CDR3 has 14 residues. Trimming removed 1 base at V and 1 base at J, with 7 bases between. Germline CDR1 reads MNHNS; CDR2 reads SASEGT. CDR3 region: CASSEGGRNTEAFF. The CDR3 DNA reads TGTGCCAGCAGTGAAGGGGGAAGGAACACTGAAGCTTTCTTT.

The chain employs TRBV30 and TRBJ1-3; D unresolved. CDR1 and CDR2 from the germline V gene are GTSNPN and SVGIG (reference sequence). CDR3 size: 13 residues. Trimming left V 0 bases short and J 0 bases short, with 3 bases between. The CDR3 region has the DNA TGTGCCTGGAGTGTATTCTCTGGAAACACCATATATTTT. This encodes CAWSVFSGNTIYF.

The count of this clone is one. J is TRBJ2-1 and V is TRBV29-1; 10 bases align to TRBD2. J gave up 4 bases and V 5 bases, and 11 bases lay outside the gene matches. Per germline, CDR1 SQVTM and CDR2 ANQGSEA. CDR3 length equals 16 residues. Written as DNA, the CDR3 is TGCAGCGTTCCTTTCGATAGCGGGGGGTATTACAATGAGCAGTTCTTC. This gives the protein CSVPFDSGGYYNEQFF.

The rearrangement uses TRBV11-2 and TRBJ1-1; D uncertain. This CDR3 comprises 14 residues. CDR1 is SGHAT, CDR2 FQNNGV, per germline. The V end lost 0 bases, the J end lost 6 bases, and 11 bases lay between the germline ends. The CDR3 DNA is TGTGCCAGCAGCTTAGAACTGGTACGCCCTGAAGCTTTCTTT. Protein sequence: CASSLELVRPEAFF.

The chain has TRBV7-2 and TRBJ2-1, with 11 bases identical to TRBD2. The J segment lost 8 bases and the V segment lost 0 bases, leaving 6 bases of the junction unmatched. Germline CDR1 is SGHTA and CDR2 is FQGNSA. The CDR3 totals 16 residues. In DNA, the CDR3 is TGTGCCAGCAGCTTAGCGAGTAGCGGGGGGGCCTATGAGCAGTTCTTC. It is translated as CASSLASSGGAYEQFF.

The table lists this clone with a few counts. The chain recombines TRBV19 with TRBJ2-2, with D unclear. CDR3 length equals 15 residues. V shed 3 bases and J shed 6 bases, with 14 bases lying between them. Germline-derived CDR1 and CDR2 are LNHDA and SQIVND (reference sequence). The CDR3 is CASSIYGGLAGELFF. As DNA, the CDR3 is TGTGCCAGTAGTATTTACGGTGGGTTAGCCGGGGAGCTGTTTTTT.

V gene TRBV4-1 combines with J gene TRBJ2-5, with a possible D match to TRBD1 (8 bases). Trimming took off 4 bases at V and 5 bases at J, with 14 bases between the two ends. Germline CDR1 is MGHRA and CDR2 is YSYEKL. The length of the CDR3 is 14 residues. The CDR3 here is CASSRVQGGETQYF. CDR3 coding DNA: TGCGCCAGCAGCCGAGTACAGGGGGGGGAGACCCAGTACTTC.

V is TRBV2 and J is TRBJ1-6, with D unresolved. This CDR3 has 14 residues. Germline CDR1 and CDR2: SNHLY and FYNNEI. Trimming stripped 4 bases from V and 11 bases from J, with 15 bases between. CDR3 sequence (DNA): TGTGCCAGCAGTGTAGTAGATCAGACGACACCCCTCCACTTT. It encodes CASSVVDQTTPLHF.

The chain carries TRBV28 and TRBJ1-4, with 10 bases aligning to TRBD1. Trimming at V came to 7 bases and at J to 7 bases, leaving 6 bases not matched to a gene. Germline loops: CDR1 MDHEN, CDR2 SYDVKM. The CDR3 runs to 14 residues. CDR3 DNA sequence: TGTGCCAGCATTAGGGACAGGGGAGGTGAAAAACTGTTTTTT. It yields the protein CASIRDRGGEKLFF.

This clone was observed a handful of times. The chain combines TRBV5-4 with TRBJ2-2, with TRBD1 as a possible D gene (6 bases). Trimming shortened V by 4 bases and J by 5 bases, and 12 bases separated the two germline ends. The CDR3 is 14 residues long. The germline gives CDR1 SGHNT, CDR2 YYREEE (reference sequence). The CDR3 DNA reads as TGTGCCAGCAGCCCTAGCAGGGGTACCGGGGAGCTGTTTTTT. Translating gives CASSPSRGTGELFF.

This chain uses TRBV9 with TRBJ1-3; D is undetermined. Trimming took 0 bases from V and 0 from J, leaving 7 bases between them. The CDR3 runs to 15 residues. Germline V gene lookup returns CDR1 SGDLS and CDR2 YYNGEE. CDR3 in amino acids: CASSVGGHSGNTIYF. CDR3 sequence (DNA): TGTGCCAGCAGCGTAGGCGGGCACTCTGGAAACACCATATATTTT.

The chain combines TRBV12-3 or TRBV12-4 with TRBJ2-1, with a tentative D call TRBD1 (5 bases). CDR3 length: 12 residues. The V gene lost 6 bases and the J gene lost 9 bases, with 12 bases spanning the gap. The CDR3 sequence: CASRLRGSEQFF. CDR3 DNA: TGTGCCAGCAGATTAAGGGGAAGTGAGCAGTTCTTC.

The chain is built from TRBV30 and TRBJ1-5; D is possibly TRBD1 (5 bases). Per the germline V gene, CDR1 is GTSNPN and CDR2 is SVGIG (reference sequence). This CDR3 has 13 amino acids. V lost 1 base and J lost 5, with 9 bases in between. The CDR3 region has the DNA TGTGCCTGGAGTGAGGTGGGGGATCAGCCCCAGCATTTT. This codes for CAWSEVGDQPQHF.

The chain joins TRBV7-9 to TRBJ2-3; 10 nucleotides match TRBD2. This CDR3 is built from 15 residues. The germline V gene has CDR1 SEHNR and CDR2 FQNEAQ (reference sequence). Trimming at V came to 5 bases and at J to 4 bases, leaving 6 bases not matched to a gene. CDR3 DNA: TGTGCCAGCAGCAGAGAAAGCGGGGGGGCAGATACGCAGTATTTT. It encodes CASSRESGGADTQYF.

CDR3 bases: TGTGCCAGCAGCAGCCGGGACGGAAGCAATGAGCAGTTCTTC. It encodes CASSSRDGSNEQFF. The chain links TRBV5-4 to TRBJ2-1, with D perhaps assigned TRBD1 or TRBD2 (5 bases each). V was clipped by 4 bases and J by 6 bases, with 14 bases between them. CDR3 length equals 14 residues. Germline-derived CDR1 and CDR2 are SGHNT and YYREEE (reference sequence). Together with reference TRBV5-4 and TRBJ2-1, the CDR3 gives the full variable domain: ETGVTQSPTHLIKTRGQQVTLRCSSQSGHNTVSWYQQALGQGPQFIFQYYREEENGRGNFPPRFSGLQFPNYSSELNVNALELDDSALYLCASSSRDGSNEQFFGPGTRLTVL.

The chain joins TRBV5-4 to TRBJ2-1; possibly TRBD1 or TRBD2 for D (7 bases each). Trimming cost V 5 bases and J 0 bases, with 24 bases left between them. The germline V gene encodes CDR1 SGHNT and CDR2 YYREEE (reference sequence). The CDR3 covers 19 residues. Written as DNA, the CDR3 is TGTGCCAGCAGTCCCAGACAGGGAGGGACCTTAAGCTCCTACAATGAGCAGTTCTTC. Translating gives CASSPRQGGTLSSYNEQFF. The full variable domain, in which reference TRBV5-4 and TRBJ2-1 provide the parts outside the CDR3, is ETGVTQSPTHLIKTRGQQVTLRCSSQSGHNTVSWYQQALGQGPQFIFQYYREEENGRGNFPPRFSGLQFPNYSSELNVNALELDDSALYLCASSPRQGGTLSSYNEQFFGPGTRLTVL.

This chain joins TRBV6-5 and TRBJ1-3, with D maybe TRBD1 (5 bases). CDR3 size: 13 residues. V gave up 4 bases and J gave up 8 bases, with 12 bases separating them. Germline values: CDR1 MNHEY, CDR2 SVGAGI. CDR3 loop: CASSFRDRYTIYF. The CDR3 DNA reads TGTGCCAGCAGTTTCCGGGACCGCTACACCATATATTTT.

The CDR3 here is CASSQEFGAEAFF. The CDR3 bases are TGCGCCAGCAGCCAAGAATTTGGGGCTGAAGCTTTCTTT. The J gene is TRBJ1-1, the V gene TRBV4-3; unclear D gene. Trimming took 0 bases from V and 6 from J, leaving 8 bases between them. CDR3 length: 13 residues. CDR1 is LGHNA and CDR2 is YSLEER in the germline V gene.

The CDR3 loop is CASSRTPGTSGGAYNEQFF. In DNA form, the CDR3 reads TGTGCCAGCAGCCGAACACCTGGGACTAGCGGGGGCGCCTACAATGAGCAGTTCTTC. The V call is TRBV6-6, the J call TRBJ2-1; 14 bases align to TRBD2. The CDR3 is 19 amino acids. Trimming took 6 bases from V and 2 from J; bases not matched to a gene: 12. Germline-derived CDR1 and CDR2 are MNHNY and SVGAGI (reference sequence).

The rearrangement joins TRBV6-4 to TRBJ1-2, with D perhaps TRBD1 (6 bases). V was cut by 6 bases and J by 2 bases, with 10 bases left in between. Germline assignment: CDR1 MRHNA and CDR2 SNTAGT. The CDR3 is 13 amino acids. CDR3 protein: CASRRTANYGYTF. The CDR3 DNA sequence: TGTGCCAGCAGGAGGACAGCGAACTATGGCTACACCTTC.

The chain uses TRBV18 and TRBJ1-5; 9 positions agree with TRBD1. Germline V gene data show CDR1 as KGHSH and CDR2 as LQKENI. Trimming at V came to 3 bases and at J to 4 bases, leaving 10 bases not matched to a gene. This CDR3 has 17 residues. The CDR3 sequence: CASSPIPIGTGNQPQHF. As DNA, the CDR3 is TGTGCCAGCTCACCGATACCGATTGGGACAGGGAATCAGCCCCAGCATTTT.

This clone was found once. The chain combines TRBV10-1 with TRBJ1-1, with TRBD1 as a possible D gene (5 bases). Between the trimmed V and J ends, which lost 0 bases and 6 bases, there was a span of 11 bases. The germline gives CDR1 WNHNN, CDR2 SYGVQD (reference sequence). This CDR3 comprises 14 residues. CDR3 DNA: TGCGCCAGCAGTGAGTCGGCAGGGAGGCCTGAAGCTTTCTTT. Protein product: CASSESAGRPEAFF.

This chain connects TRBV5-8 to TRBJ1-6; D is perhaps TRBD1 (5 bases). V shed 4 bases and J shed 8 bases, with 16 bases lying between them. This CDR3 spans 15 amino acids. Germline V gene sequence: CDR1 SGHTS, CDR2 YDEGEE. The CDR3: CASSLPGTWDSPLHF. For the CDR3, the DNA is TGTGCCAGCAGCCTCCCAGGGACCTGGGATTCACCCCTCCACTTT.

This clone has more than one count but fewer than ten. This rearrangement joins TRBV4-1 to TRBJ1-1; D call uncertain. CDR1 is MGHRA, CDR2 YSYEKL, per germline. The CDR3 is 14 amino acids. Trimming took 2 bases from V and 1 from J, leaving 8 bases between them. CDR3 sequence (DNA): TGCGCCAGCAGCCAACCAACCAAGAACACTGAAGCTTTCTTT. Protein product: CASSQPTKNTEAFF.

This CDR3 is CASGSSNTGELFF. The CDR3, as DNA: TGTGCTAGTGGTTCCTCAAACACCGGGGAGCTGTTTTTT. The V and J genes are TRBV12-5 and TRBJ2-2; D is undetermined. V lost 4 bases to trimming and J lost 2 bases, with 5 bases between them. This CDR3 spans 13 amino acids. CDR1 and CDR2 (germline): LGHNT, FRNRAP.

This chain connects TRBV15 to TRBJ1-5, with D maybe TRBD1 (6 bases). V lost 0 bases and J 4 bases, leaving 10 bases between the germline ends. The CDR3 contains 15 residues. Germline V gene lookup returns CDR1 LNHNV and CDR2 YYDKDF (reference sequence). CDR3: CATSRDLTGNQPQHF. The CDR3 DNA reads TGTGCCACCAGCAGAGACTTGACAGGTAATCAGCCCCAGCATTTT.

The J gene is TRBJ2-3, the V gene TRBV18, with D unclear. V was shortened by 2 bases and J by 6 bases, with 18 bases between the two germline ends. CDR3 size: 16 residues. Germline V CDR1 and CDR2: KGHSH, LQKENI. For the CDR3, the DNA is TGTGCCAGCTCACCAGTCTGGAATTCGAGTCCGGATACGCAGTATTTT. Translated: CASSPVWNSSPDTQYF.

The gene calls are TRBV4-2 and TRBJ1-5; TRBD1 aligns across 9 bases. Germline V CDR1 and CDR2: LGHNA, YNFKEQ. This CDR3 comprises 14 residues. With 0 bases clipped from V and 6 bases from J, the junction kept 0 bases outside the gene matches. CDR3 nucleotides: TGTGCCAGCAGCCAAGAGACAGGGGGTCAGCCCCAGCATTTT. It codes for CASSQETGGQPQHF.